A selection of T cell receptor beta chains follows, all from one sample in a study of early T cells in non-severe SARS-CoV-2 infection. Each CDR3 protein is one row after TCRdb ran MiXCR on the 5' RACE reads. The table has more than 85,000 distinct CDR3 sequences, over 9.5% seen once. The specimen comprised whole blood, sampled at baseline. Receptor source: an adult who was a healthcare worker with PCR-confirmed SARS-CoV-2 infection or an uninfected control (not recorded which). The CDR3 runs from the conserved cysteine through the conserved F or W. The D gene is left open where the match is weak. Part of the rows lack a size; the others show once, few, many or a class for expanded clones.

v_gene	d_gene	abundance	j_gene	CDR3nt	CDR3aa
TRBV4-2	-	-	TRBJ2-1	TGTGCCAGCAGCCAAGAAGGGATTAGCTCCTACAATGAGCAGTTCTTC	CASSQEGISSYNEQFF
TRBV28	TRBD2	few	TRBJ2-1	TGTGCCAGCAGTTCCCGACTAGCGGGAGGCGCGGGGGAGCAGTTCTTC	CASSSRLAGGAGEQFF
TRBV2	-	many	TRBJ1-1	TGTGCCAGCAGTGGGTCGGCAGGCGGGAACACTGAAGCTTTCTTT	CASSGSAGGNTEAFF
TRBV12-3/TRBV12-4	-	many	TRBJ2-7	TGTGCCAGCAGTTTCCCGGACAACTCCTACGAGCAGTACTTC	CASSFPDNSYEQYF
TRBV24-1	-	-	TRBJ1-1	TGTGCCACCAGTGATTTGCGGCGAGACACTGAAGCTTTCTTT	CATSDLRRDTEAFF
TRBV7-9	TRBD1	once	TRBJ1-4	TGTGCCAGCAGCTCCCGACAGGGCACTAATGAAAAACTGTTTTTT	CASSSRQGTNEKLFF
TRBV29-1	-	many	TRBJ2-1	TGCAGCGCCCTGGGAGACTACAATGAGCAGTTCTTC	CSALGDYNEQFF
TRBV6-1	-	many	TRBJ1-1	TGTGCCAGCAGTGATTCCCGAGGTTTGTGGTCTGAAGCTTTCTTT	CASSDSRGLWSEAFF
TRBV29-1	TRBD1	few	TRBJ1-2	TGCAGCGTTGATTTGGGACAGGGTAGTTTTGTCTACACCTTC	CSVDLGQGSFVYTF
TRBV11-2	-	few	TRBJ2-4	TGTGCCAGCAGCTTAGCGGGAGTGGAGAACATTCAGTACTTC	CASSLAGVENIQYF
TRBV2	-	few	TRBJ2-7	TGTGCCAGCAGTGACCTGGGGGGATCTCGCGAGCAGTACTTC	CASSDLGGSREQYF
TRBV20-1	-	-	TRBJ1-1	TGCAGTGCCCGGCCCGGGAGGAGGACTGAAGCTTTCTTT	CSARPGRRTEAFF